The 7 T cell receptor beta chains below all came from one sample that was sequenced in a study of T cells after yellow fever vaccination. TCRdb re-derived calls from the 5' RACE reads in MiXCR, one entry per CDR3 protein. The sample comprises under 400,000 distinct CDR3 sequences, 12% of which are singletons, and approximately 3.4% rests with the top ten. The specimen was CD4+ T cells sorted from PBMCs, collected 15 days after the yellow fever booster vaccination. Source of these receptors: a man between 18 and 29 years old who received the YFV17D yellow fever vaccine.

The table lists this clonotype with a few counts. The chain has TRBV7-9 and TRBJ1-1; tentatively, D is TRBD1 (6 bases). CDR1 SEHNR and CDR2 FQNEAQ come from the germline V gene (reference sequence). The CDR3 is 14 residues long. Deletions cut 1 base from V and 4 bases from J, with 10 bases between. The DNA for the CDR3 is TGTGCCAGCAGCTTAGTGCTACAGGGCACTGAAGCTTTCTTT. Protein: CASSLVLQGTEAFF.

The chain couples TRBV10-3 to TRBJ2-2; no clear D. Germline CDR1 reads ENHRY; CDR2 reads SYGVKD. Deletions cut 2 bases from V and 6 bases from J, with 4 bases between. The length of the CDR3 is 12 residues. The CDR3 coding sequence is TGTGCCATCAGTGAGAGGGCCGGGGAGCTGTTTTTT. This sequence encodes CAISERAGELFF.

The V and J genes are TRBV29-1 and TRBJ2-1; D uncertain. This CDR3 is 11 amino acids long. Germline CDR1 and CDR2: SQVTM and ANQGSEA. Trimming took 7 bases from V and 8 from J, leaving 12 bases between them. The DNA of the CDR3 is TGCAGCGCTGAGCGTGGATATGAGCAGTTCTTC. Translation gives CSAERGYEQFF.

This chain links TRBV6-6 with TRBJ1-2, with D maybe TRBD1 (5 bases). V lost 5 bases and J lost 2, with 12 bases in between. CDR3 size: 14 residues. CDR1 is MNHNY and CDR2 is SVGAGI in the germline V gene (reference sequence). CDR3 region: CASSERGSNYGYTF. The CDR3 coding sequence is TGTGCCAGCAGTGAGAGGGGTTCCAACTATGGCTACACCTTC.

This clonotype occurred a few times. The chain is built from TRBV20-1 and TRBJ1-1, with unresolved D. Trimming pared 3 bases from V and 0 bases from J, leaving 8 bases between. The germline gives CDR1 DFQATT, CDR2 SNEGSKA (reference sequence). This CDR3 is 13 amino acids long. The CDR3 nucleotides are TGCAGTGCTAGTCAGGCCATGAACACTGAAGCTTTCTTT. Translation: CSASQAMNTEAFF.

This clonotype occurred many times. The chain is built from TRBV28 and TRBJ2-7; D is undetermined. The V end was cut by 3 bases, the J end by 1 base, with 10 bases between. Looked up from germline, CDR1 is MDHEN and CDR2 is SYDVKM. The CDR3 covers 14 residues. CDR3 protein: CASSFLSGSYEQYF. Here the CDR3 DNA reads TGTGCCAGCAGTTTCCTCTCCGGATCCTACGAGCAGTACTTC.

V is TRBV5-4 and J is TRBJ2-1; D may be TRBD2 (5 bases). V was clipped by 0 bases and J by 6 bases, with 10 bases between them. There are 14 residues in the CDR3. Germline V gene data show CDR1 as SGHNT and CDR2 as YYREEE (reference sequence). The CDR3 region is CASSLELAGNEQFF. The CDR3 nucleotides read TGTGCCAGCAGCTTGGAGCTAGCCGGCAATGAGCAGTTCTTC.